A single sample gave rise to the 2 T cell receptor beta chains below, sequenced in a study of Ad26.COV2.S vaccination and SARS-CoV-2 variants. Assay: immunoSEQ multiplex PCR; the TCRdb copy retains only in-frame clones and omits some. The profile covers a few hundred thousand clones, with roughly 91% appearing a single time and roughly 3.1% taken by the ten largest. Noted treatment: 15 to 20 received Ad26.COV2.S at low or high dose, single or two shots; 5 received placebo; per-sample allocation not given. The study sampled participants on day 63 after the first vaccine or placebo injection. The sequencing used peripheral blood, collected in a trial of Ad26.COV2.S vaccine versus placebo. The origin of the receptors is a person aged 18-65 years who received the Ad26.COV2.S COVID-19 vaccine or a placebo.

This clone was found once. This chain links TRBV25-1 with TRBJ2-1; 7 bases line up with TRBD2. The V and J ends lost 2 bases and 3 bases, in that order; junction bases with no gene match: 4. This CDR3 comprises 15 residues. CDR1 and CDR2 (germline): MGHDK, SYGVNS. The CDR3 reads CASSEGSGFYNEQFF. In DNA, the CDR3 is TGTGCCAGCAGTGAAGGTAGCGGGTTCTACAATGAGCAGTTCTTC.

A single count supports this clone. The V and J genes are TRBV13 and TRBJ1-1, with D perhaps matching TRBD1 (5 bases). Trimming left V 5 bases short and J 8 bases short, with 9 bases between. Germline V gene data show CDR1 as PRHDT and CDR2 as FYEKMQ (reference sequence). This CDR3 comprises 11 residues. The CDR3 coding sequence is TGTGCCAGCAGCCAAGGGACGGAAGCTTTCTTT. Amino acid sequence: CASSQGTEAFF.